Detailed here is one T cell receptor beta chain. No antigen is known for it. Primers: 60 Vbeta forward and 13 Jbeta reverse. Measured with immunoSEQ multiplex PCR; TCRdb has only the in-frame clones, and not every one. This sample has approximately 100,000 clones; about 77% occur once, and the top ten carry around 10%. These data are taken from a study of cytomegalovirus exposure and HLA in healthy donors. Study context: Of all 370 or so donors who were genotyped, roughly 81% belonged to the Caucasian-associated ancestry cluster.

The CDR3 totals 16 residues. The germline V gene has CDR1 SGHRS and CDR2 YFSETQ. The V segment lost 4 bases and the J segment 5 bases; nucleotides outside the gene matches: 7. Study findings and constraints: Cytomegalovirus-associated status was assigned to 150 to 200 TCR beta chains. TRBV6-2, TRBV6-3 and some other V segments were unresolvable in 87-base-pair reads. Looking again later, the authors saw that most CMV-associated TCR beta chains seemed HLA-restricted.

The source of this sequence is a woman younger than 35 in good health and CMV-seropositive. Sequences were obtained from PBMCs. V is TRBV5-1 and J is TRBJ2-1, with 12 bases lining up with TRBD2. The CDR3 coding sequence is TGCGCCAGCAGCGATACTAGCGGGGGGATACACAATGAGCAGTTCTTC. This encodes CASSDTSGGIHNEQFF.